This T cell receptor (beta chain) was observed in a study of blood T cell repertoires in COVID-19. Turning to the study itself: T cells, B-cell-depleted T cells, or PBMCs provided the cDNA or gDNA that served as material.

Germline CDR1 and CDR2: KGHSH and LQKENI. The CDR3 loop spans 13 amino acids. After removal of 8 bases from V and 8 bases from J, the junction contained 9 bases not matched to a gene. The protocol was immunoSEQ multiplex PCR, while the TCRdb copy is restricted to in-frame clones and leaves out a portion. This sample yields 150,000 to 200,000 clones, of which approximately 92% are seen a single time; 4.8% belongs to the top ten. The rearrangement links TRBV18 to TRBJ1-3, with 7 nucleotides matching TRBD1. This TCR derives from a young man with COVID-19, enrolled during active disease. The sequenced sample consisted of peripheral blood. The chain's CDR3 is CASKTGPVDTIYF. In DNA, the CDR3 is TGTGCCAGCAAGACAGGGCCGGTCGACACCATATATTTT. Full variable domain (rest looked up from reference TRBV18 and TRBJ1-3): NAGVMQNPRHLVRRRGQEARLRCSPMKGHSHVYWYRQLPEEGLKFMVYLQKENIIDESGMPKERFSAEFPKEGPSILRIQQVVRGDSAAYFCASKTGPVDTIYFGEGSWLTVV.